Included here is one T cell receptor (beta chain) sequence, with context. V shed 6 bases and J 5 bases; nucleotides not matched to a gene: 7. The germline gives CDR1 LNHDA, CDR2 SQIVND (reference sequence). The CDR3 sequence is 15 residues long. Assay used: immunoSEQ multiplex PCR; TCRdb lists only in-frame clones, some missing. The data show about 48,000 clones, with 88% seen just once and around 1.2% held by the top ten. The data originate from a study of T cell changes during pregnancy in multiple sclerosis. The material was CD4+ T cells from peripheral blood mononuclear cells, obtained in the second trimester of pregnancy. This TCR was recovered from a female donor with multiple sclerosis, enrolled in a pregnancy study. The chain employs TRBV19 and TRBJ1-4; 9 bases line up with TRBD1. Here the CDR3 DNA reads TGTGCCAGTAGGACCCCCGGGACAGGGAATGAAAAACTGTTTTTT. Its translation: CASRTPGTGNEKLFF.